This is a list of T cell receptor beta chains from one sample in a study of tumor-infiltrating lymphocytes in primary liver carcinoma. Via MiXCR, TCRdb re-called the multiplex PCR reads, giving one row per CDR3 protein. The table shows more than 20,000 distinct CDR3 sequences, with about 80% occurring only once. Sequencing input: liver tumor tissue from sampling region 1. These receptors all stem from a young woman with primary liver carcinoma and hepatitis B virus infection. The CDR3 runs from the conserved cysteine through the conserved F or W. The order of the fields is clone size, J gene, V gene, CDR3 protein. For some rows the clone size is stated as once, few or many, or as a class when expanded; others skip it.

clone_size: .; j_call: TRBJ2-7; v_call: TRBV2; cdr3_aa: CASSDLRLGAYEQYF
clone_size: .; j_call: TRBJ2-7; v_call: TRBV7-8; cdr3_aa: CACSPLLAGEGLEQYF
clone_size: .; j_call: TRBJ2-1; v_call: TRBV4-3; cdr3_aa: CASSQDVAGARDEQFF
clone_size: .; j_call: TRBJ2-5; v_call: TRBV6-5; cdr3_aa: CASSTDRGLTQHF
clone_size: .; j_call: TRBJ2-1; v_call: TRBV7-9; cdr3_aa: CASNPRTSGAQFF
clone_size: .; j_call: TRBJ2-1; v_call: TRBV5-8; cdr3_aa: CASSLDRGNEYFF
clone_size: .; j_call: TRBJ2-2; v_call: TRBV6-5; cdr3_aa: CASSLRGAVGELFF
clone_size: .; j_call: TRBJ2-7; v_call: TRBV5-4; cdr3_aa: CASSRGYDEQYF
clone_size: many; j_call: TRBJ2-7; v_call: TRBV7-2; cdr3_aa: CASSRLGQESYEQYF
clone_size: .; j_call: TRBJ2-2; v_call: TRBV11-1; cdr3_aa: CAVSLAGGTNTGELFF
clone_size: few; j_call: TRBJ1-6; v_call: TRBV11-3; cdr3_aa: CASSFKWSYISPLHF
clone_size: .; j_call: TRBJ2-1; v_call: TRBV10-3; cdr3_aa: CTISDVGGIDGQFF
clone_size: .; j_call: TRBJ2-7; v_call: TRBV4-1; cdr3_aa: CASNHEGTSGSYEQYF
clone_size: .; j_call: TRBJ2-5; v_call: TRBV28; cdr3_aa: CANSSKLRQETQHF
clone_size: .; j_call: TRBJ2-2; v_call: TRBV29-1; cdr3_aa: CSVGRGANGELLF
clone_size: .; j_call: TRBJ2-2; v_call: TRBV25-1; cdr3_aa: CALHGASSPYTWELFF
clone_size: .; j_call: TRBJ1-1; v_call: TRBV10-3; cdr3_aa: CAISTGTTLNTEAFF
clone_size: .; j_call: TRBJ2-1; v_call: TRBV10-3; cdr3_aa: CAISPATRDEQLF